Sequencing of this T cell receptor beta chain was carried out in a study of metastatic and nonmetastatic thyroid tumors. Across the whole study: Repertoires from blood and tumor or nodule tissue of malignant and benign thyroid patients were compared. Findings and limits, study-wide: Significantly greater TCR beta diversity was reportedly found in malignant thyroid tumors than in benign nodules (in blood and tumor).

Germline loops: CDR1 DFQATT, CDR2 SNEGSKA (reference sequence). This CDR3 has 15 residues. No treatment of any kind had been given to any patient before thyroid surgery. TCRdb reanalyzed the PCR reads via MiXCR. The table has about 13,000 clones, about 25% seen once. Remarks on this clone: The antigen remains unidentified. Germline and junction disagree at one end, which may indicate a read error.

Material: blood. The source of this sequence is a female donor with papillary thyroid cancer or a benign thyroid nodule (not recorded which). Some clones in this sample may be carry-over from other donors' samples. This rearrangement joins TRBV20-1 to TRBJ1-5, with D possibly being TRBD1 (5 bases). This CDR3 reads CNAEVGGFSHQTQHF. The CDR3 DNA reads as TGCAATGCCGAGGTGGGGGGTTTCTCACATCAGACCCAGCATTTT.